This T cell receptor beta chain originates from a study of blood T cell repertoires in COVID-19. Study-wide background: Researchers got acute and convalescent COVID-19 samples from the United States, Italy and Spain.

As originally analysed: It was from reference gene primer amplification that nucleated cell counts were estimated. TCRdb's table, derived via immunoSEQ multiplex PCR, lists solely in-frame clones and lacks some. The D gene and trimming were derived from the DNA, and the V and J assignments and clone size from that table. The sample lists tens of thousands of clones, about four fifths seen once, with around 4.1% in the top ten. Germline loops: CDR1 SGHTA, CDR2 FQGNSA. Trimming took off 1 base at V and 5 bases at J, with 15 bases between the two ends. The CDR3 runs 16 residues. The specimen sequenced was peripheral blood. The receptor was isolated from a woman aged 55-69 years with acute or convalescent COVID-19. The V call is TRBV7-2, the J call TRBJ2-1, with D unclear. DNA for the CDR3: TGTGCCAGCAGCTTAGATCCTGGGCGTCTGGACAATGAGCAGTTCTTC. Protein: CASSLDPGRLDNEQFF.